These 10 T cell receptor beta chains came from one sample sequenced in a study of T-cell reconstitution after alpha-beta-depleted transplantation in children. Molecular barcoding with unique molecular identifiers was used for the TCRbeta library. TCRdb called the PCR reads again in MiXCR, with one record for every CDR3 protein. This sample carries 230,000 or so distinct CDR3 sequences, roughly a tenth of them seen once, and the ten largest clones take roughly 5.1%. The material sequenced was PBMCs from the stem cell graft donor, taken from the stem cell graft. The receptors shown here come from a human donor who donated a stem cell graft to a child with SCID.

The V call is TRBV10-1, the J call TRBJ2-1, with no clear D. In germline, CDR1 is WNHNN, CDR2 SYGVQD (reference sequence). CDR3 size: 12 residues. With 3 bases removed from V and 2 bases from J, the gap between germline ends came to 2 bases. The CDR3 coding sequence is TGCGCCAGCAGTGAAACCTACAATGAGCAGTTCTTC. Translating it yields CASSETYNEQFF.

This clonotype was found many times. The J gene is TRBJ1-5, the V gene TRBV20-1, with D perhaps matching TRBD1 (5 bases). The V end lost 7 bases, the J end lost 4 bases, and 11 bases lay between the germline ends. The CDR3 length is 12 residues. Germline V gives CDR1 DFQATT, CDR2 SNEGSKA (reference sequence). For the CDR3, the DNA is TGCAGTGTCCGCCGACAGAATCAGCCCCAGCATTTT. Translated: CSVRRQNQPQHF.

This clonotype was recorded at least ten times. This chain links TRBV20-1 with TRBJ2-7, with 7 bases matching TRBD1. After removal of 5 bases from V and 4 bases from J, the junction contained 8 bases not matched to a gene. CDR1 and CDR2 (germline): DFQATT, SNEGSKA (reference sequence). The CDR3 runs 13 residues. CDR3 in DNA: TGCAGTGCTCGTCCGGGACAGAAATACGAGCAGTACTTC. It is translated as CSARPGQKYEQYF.

There are many counts of this clonotype. V gene TRBV20-1 combines with J gene TRBJ2-1; no clear D gene. Germline V gives CDR1 DFQATT, CDR2 SNEGSKA (reference sequence). With 0 bases removed from V and 5 bases from J, the gap between germline ends came to 14 bases. This CDR3 has 15 residues. CDR3 sequence: CSARDWTEWDNEQFF. DNA of the CDR3: TGCAGTGCTAGAGATTGGACCGAATGGGACAATGAGCAGTTCTTC.

The chain links TRBV3-1 to TRBJ2-5; 7 bases fit TRBD1. The V gene end was trimmed by 0 bases and the J gene end by 4 bases; junction bases not matched to a gene: 8. Germline V gene sequence: CDR1 LGHDT, CDR2 YNNKEL (reference sequence). The CDR3 has 16 residues. The DNA of the CDR3 is TGTGCCAGCAGCCAAGATCGAGGGGGCTCGGTAGAGACCCAGTACTTC. It translates to CASSQDRGGSVETQYF.

This clonotype was counted between two and nine times. The DNA for the CDR3 is TGTGCCAGCAGTTACGGGGGGGCAAGTGTAAATGAGCAGTTCTTC. This translates into CASSYGGASVNEQFF. This chain uses TRBV6-5 with TRBJ2-1, with D possibly TRBD2 on 7 matching bases. V lost 2 bases and J lost 7, with 15 bases in between. The germline CDR1 and CDR2 sequences are MNHEY and SVGAGI. This CDR3 is 15 amino acids long.

This clonotype has ten or more counts. The chain recombines TRBV7-9 with TRBJ2-2, with 9 bases fitting TRBD1. The CDR3 is made up of 15 amino acids. CDR1 is SEHNR and CDR2 is FQNEAQ in the germline V gene (reference sequence). With V trimmed by 5 bases and J by 3 bases, 4 bases remained unmatched. The CDR3 bases are TGTGCCAGCAGCCCGGGGACAGGGTACACCGGGGAGCTGTTTTTT. This sequence encodes CASSPGTGYTGELFF. The full variable domain, in which reference TRBV7-9 and TRBJ2-2 provide the parts outside the CDR3, is DTGVSQNPRHKITKRGQNVTFRCDPISEHNRLYWYRQTLGQGPEFLTYFQNEAQLEKSRLLSDRFSAERPKGSFSTLEIQRTEQGDSAMYLCASSPGTGYTGELFFGEGSRLTVL.

The V gene is TRBV19, the J gene TRBJ2-2, with TRBD1 identical over 8 bases. Germline V gives CDR1 LNHDA, CDR2 SQIVND (reference sequence). The CDR3 length is 15 residues. V lost 3 bases to trimming and J lost 1 base; unmatched junction nucleotides: 1. Here the CDR3 DNA reads TGTGCCAGTAGTATGGACAGGGAGAACACCGGGGAGCTGTTTTTT. It translates to CASSMDRENTGELFF.

This clonotype has ten or more counts. V usage is TRBV20-1 and J usage is TRBJ2-3; D gene ambiguous. Trimming cost V 8 bases and J 5 bases, with 14 bases left between them. CDR1 is DFQATT and CDR2 is SNEGSKA in the germline V gene (reference sequence). The CDR3 is made up of 12 amino acids. CDR3 bases: TGCAGTTCCGGCCAGTCGGGAGATACGCAGTATTTT. It translates to CSSGQSGDTQYF.

In this sample, this clonotype turned up many times. V usage is TRBV15 and J usage is TRBJ2-1, with D possibly matching TRBD1 (5 bases). V gave up 3 bases and J gave up 7 bases, with 16 bases separating them. CDR1 LNHNV and CDR2 YYDKDF come from the germline V gene (reference sequence). The CDR3 runs 15 residues. CDR3 protein: CATSSLGAQVNEQFF. CDR3 DNA: TGTGCCACCAGCAGTTTAGGGGCTCAAGTGAATGAGCAGTTCTTC.